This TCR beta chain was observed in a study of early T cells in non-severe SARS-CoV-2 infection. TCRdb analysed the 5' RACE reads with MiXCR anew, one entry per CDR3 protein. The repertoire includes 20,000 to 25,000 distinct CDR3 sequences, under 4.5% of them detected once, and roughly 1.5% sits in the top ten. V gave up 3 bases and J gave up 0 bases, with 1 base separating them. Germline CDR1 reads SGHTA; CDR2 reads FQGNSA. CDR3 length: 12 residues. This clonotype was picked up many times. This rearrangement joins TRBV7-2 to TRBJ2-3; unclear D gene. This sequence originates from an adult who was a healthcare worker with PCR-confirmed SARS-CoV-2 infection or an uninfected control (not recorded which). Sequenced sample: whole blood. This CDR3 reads CASSLSTDTQYF. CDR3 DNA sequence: TGTGCCAGCAGCTTGAGCACAGATACGCAGTATTTT.